A single sample is the source of the 20 T cell receptor beta chains below, sequenced in a study of T-cell reconstitution after alpha-beta-depleted transplantation in children. Unique molecular identifiers tagged the TCRbeta library. A single record per CDR3 protein comes from TCRdb applying MiXCR to the PCR reads. This table has over 550,000 distinct CDR3 sequences, about 10% appearing once. Sequenced here: PBMCs from the stem cell graft donor, sampled from the stem cell graft. These receptors were taken from a human donor who donated a stem cell graft to a child with acute myeloid leukemia.

This clonotype has just a few counts. This sequence joins TRBV6-2 or TRBV6-3 and TRBJ2-1; D remains ambiguous. The CDR3 totals 14 residues. V gave up 3 bases and J gave up 0 bases, with 6 bases separating them. Germline CDR1 reads MNHEY; CDR2 reads SVGEGT. The CDR3 DNA follows: TGTGCCAGCAGTTATGGGCCCTCCTACAATGAGCAGTTCTTC. It is translated as CASSYGPSYNEQFF.

This clonotype was counted between two and nine times. The chain is built from TRBV20-1 and TRBJ2-1, with D hard to call. The V end was cut by 1 base, the J end by 3 bases, with 13 bases between. Germline CDR1 and CDR2: DFQATT and SNEGSKA (reference sequence). This CDR3 region has 15 residues. This chain's CDR3 is CSARGSLRIYNEQFF. CDR3 bases: TGCAGTGCTAGAGGTAGTCTTCGGATCTACAATGAGCAGTTCTTC.

This clonotype was observed many times. This chain joins TRBV6-5 and TRBJ2-7; no clear D gene. Per the germline V gene, CDR1 is MNHEY and CDR2 is SVGAGI. Between the trimmed V and J ends, which lost 3 bases and 3 bases, there was a span of 15 bases. The CDR3 is 15 residues long. CDR3 coding DNA: TGTGCCAGCAGTTATCGAGAGAGCCCCATCTACGAGCAGTACTTC. Amino acids: CASSYRESPIYEQYF.

The rearrangement joins TRBV3-1 to TRBJ1-2; tentatively, D is TRBD1 (5 bases). Trimming shortened V by 3 bases and J by 4 bases, and 12 bases separated the two germline ends. Germline loops: CDR1 LGHDT, CDR2 YNNKEL (reference sequence). This CDR3 has 14 amino acids. The CDR3 loop reads CASSQQDKGYGYTF. In nucleotides, the CDR3 is TGTGCCAGCAGCCAGCAGGACAAGGGCTATGGCTACACCTTC. Full variable domain (remainder filled in from reference TRBV3-1 and TRBJ1-2): DTAVSQTPKYLVTQMGNDKSIKCEQNLGHDTMYWYKQDSKKFLKIMFSYNNKELIINETVPNRFSPKSPDKAHLNLHINSLELGDSAVYFCASSQQDKGYGYTFGSGTRLTVV.

To note about this clonotype: Germline and junction disagree at one end, which may indicate a read error. The chain carries TRBV20-1 and TRBJ2-5; maybe TRBD2 (6 bases). The CDR3 has 16 amino acids. Germline V gene lookup returns CDR1 DFQATT and CDR2 SNEGSKA (reference sequence). The CDR3 spells CCARDYRGGGQETQYF. CDR3 DNA sequence: TGCTGTGCTAGAGATTACCGGGGCGGAGGGCAAGAGACCCAGTACTTC.

The gene calls are TRBV6-2 or TRBV6-3 and TRBJ2-7, with D unclear. The CDR3 extends over 14 amino acids. Germline-derived CDR1 and CDR2 are MNHEY and SVGEGT. V was pared by 0 bases and J by 6 bases, with 12 bases between. In DNA form, the CDR3 reads TGTGCCAGCAGTTACTCGAGGTTATTGGGCGAGCAGTACTTC. This gives the protein CASSYSRLLGEQYF.

This clonotype was observed a few times. V gene TRBV6-2 or TRBV6-3 combines with J gene TRBJ1-1; D not resolved. V dropped 5 bases and J dropped 1 base, with 11 bases sitting between them. The germline V gene has CDR1 MNHEY and CDR2 SVGEGT. The CDR3 is 14 amino acids. Written as DNA, the CDR3 is TGTGCCAGCAGTACCAAACACTGGAACACTGAAGCTTTCTTT. Its translation: CASSTKHWNTEAFF.

This CDR3 is CASSTGTNYNEQFF. The CDR3 DNA is TGCGCCAGCAGCACCGGGACCAATTACAATGAGCAGTTCTTC. The gene calls are TRBV5-1 and TRBJ2-1, with D possibly being TRBD1 or TRBD2 (5 bases each). V was clipped by 4 bases and J by 4 bases, with 12 bases between them. Germline assignment: CDR1 SGHRS and CDR2 YFSETQ. This CDR3 region has 14 residues.

This clonotype was observed many times. The chain combines TRBV7-2 with TRBJ2-1, with a possible D match to TRBD1 (6 bases). V shed 0 bases and J shed 1 base, with 10 bases lying between them. The CDR3 is 16 amino acids. Germline lookup yields CDR1 SGHTA and CDR2 FQGNSA. This chain's CDR3 is CASSLAVGTSYNEQFF. In nucleotides, the CDR3 is TGTGCCAGCAGCTTAGCGGTCGGGACATCCTACAATGAGCAGTTCTTC.

The sample holds a few counts of this clonotype. V is TRBV4-3 and J is TRBJ2-2, with 10 bases fitting TRBD2. From germline, CDR1 is LGHNA and CDR2 YSLEER. The CDR3 extends over 18 amino acids. After removal of 0 bases from V and 4 bases from J, the junction contained 8 bases not matched to a gene. CDR3 bases: TGCGCCAGCAGCCAAGATCCAGCGGGAGGGCCACGCACCGGGGAGCTGTTTTTT. Residues: CASSQDPAGGPRTGELFF.

V and J are TRBV7-9 and TRBJ2-1; the D gene is possibly TRBD2 (6 bases). In germline, CDR1 is SEHNR, CDR2 FQNEAQ (reference sequence). The CDR3 totals 15 residues. V shed 3 bases and J shed 1 base, with 10 bases lying between them. The CDR3 nucleotides read TGTGCCAGCAGCTTTACCGGGAGATCCTACAATGAGCAGTTCTTC. Translated: CASSFTGRSYNEQFF.

There are a few counts of this clonotype. The V call is TRBV6-1, the J call TRBJ2-7; D tentatively fits TRBD1 or TRBD2 (6 bases each). Per germline, CDR1 MNHNS and CDR2 SASEGT. Trimming cost V 5 bases and J 3 bases, with 17 bases left between them. The length of the CDR3 is 15 residues. The DNA for the CDR3 is TGTGCCAGCAGTCGTGCTGCGGGACAACACTACGAGCAGTACTTC. Amino acids: CASSRAAGQHYEQYF.

This clonotype was observed at least ten times. This chain uses TRBV28 with TRBJ2-7, with D uncertain. Trimming removed 6 bases at V and 4 bases at J, with 22 bases between. This CDR3 spans 16 amino acids. Germline values: CDR1 MDHEN, CDR2 SYDVKM. The CDR3 region is CASSPRVPPSGYEQYF. The CDR3 DNA reads TGTGCCAGCAGCCCCCGTGTCCCCCCTTCGGGTTACGAGCAGTACTTC.

There are a few counts of this clonotype. This chain uses TRBV30 with TRBJ1-2; D ambiguous. Trimming took 6 bases from V and 2 from J, leaving 19 bases between them. The length of the CDR3 is 15 residues. From germline, CDR1 is GTSNPN and CDR2 SVGIG (reference sequence). The CDR3 loop is CACPVEGRGNYGYTF. Written as DNA, the CDR3 is TGTGCCTGTCCCGTAGAGGGTCGCGGGAACTATGGCTACACCTTC.

The chain couples TRBV12-3 or TRBV12-4 to TRBJ2-1; no definite D call. The CDR3 consists of 17 residues. The V gene lost 3 bases and the J gene lost 2 bases, with 17 bases spanning the gap. The CDR3 DNA sequence: TGTGCCAGCAGTTTTCGGGCTGCTTCTAACGCCTACAATGAGCAGTTCTTC. Translating it yields CASSFRAASNAYNEQFF.

This clonotype came up a few times. The chain employs TRBV5-1 and TRBJ2-1; maybe TRBD2 (6 bases). V gave up 4 bases and J gave up 7 bases, with 15 bases separating them. Germline CDR1 and CDR2: SGHRS and YFSETQ. The CDR3 length is 14 residues. CDR3 in DNA: TGCGCCAGCAGCGAGGGAACGGGGAGGAATGAGCAGTTCTTC. Its protein product is CASSEGTGRNEQFF.

This clonotype was seen repeatedly, ten times or more. The J gene is TRBJ2-7, the V gene TRBV27; the match to TRBD2 covers 8 bases. This CDR3 has 16 residues. Trimming cost V 0 bases and J 4 bases; bases outside gene matches: 8. Per germline, CDR1 MNHEY and CDR2 SMNVEV (reference sequence). DNA for the CDR3: TGTGCCAGCAGTTTATCCCCTTTAGCGGGGAAGTACGAGCAGTACTTC. Residues: CASSLSPLAGKYEQYF.

V usage is TRBV5-1 and J usage is TRBJ2-1; 7 positions match TRBD2. The germline V gene has CDR1 SGHRS and CDR2 YFSETQ. This CDR3 has 14 residues. Germline trimming cut 1 base from V and 6 bases from J; bases unmatched to any gene: 4. The CDR3 DNA reads as TGCGCCAGCAGCTTGTTGGGCGGGAGCAATGAGCAGTTCTTC. It codes for CASSLLGGSNEQFF.

This clonotype has ten or more counts. The chain uses TRBV12-3 or TRBV12-4 and TRBJ2-5, with D possibly called TRBD1 or TRBD2 (5 bases each). There are 14 residues in the CDR3. V lost 5 bases to trimming and J lost 5 bases, with 15 bases between them. In DNA form, the CDR3 reads TGTGCCAGCAGTCCAATATTGGGGGAGGAGACCCAGTACTTC. Protein product: CASSPILGEETQYF.

This clonotype has only a few counts. This chain joins TRBV29-1 and TRBJ2-1, with D possibly being TRBD1 (5 bases). Per the germline V gene, CDR1 is SQVTM and CDR2 is ANQGSEA. Trimming left V 4 bases short and J 10 bases short, with 11 bases between. The CDR3 length is 11 residues. The CDR3: CSVAVQEEQFF. The CDR3 region has the DNA TGCAGCGTTGCGGTACAGGAGGAGCAGTTCTTC.